Below, 6 T cell receptor beta chains from the same sample are listed, as sequenced in a study of OX40 agonist ivuxolimab in advanced cancers. The protocol was immunoSEQ multiplex PCR, while the TCRdb copy is restricted to in-frame clones and leaves out a portion. Of about 81,000 clones in the sample, about 93% are singletons; the top ten hold approximately 15%. The sequencing used CD4+ or CD8+ T cells sorted from blood, collected in a trial of the OX40 agonist ivuxolimab. The receptors here all came from an adult with an advanced solid tumor such as melanoma, head and neck, liver or kidney cancer.

V and J are TRBV6-5 and TRBJ1-4; TRBD1 is a possible D gene (5 bases). The CDR3 length is 15 residues. V lost 6 bases and J 3 bases, leaving 14 bases between the germline ends. Per the germline V gene, CDR1 is MNHEY and CDR2 is SVGAGI. The CDR3: CASRDQDTPNEKLFF. DNA of the CDR3: TGTGCCAGCAGAGATCAGGACACCCCTAATGAAAAACTGTTTTTT.

The chain joins TRBV14 to TRBJ2-3; no firm D call. The CDR3 runs 12 residues. The germline V and J ends were trimmed by 4 bases and 6 bases, with 8 bases remaining between them. Looked up from germline, CDR1 is SGHDN and CDR2 is FVKESK. The CDR3 nucleotides read TGTGCCAGCAGCCCTACAACGGATACGCAGTATTTT. This translates into CASSPTTDTQYF.

With respect to this clone: In the same sample, other DNA sequences code for this CDR3. This chain links TRBV6-5 with TRBJ2-1; TRBD2 aligns across 13 bases. The CDR3 is 15 amino acids. Per the germline V gene, CDR1 is MNHEY and CDR2 is SVGAGI. With 4 bases clipped from V and 4 bases from J, the junction kept 1 base outside the gene matches. This CDR3 is CASSLGLAGYNEQFF. DNA for the CDR3: TGTGCCAGCAGTTTGGGACTAGCGGGATACAATGAGCAGTTCTTC.

V is TRBV7-9 and J is TRBJ2-5; D may match TRBD1 or TRBD2 (6 bases each). The V end was cut by 4 bases, the J end by 5 bases, with 17 bases between. This CDR3 spans 15 amino acids. Germline V gives CDR1 SEHNR, CDR2 FQNEAQ (reference sequence). The CDR3 spells CASSSFGGPYETQYF. CDR3 in DNA: TGTGCCAGCAGCTCCTTCGGGGGCCCCTATGAGACCCAGTACTTC. The variable domain in full, with the rest retrieved from reference TRBV7-9 and TRBJ2-5, is DTGVSQNPRHKITKRGQNVTFRCDPISEHNRLYWYRQTLGQGPEFLTYFQNEAQLEKSRLLSDRFSAERPKGSFSTLEIQRTEQGDSAMYLCASSSFGGPYETQYFGPGTRLLVL.

The V and J genes are TRBV4-3 and TRBJ2-2; D gene ambiguous. Per the germline V gene, CDR1 is LGHNA and CDR2 is YSLEER. There are 15 residues in the CDR3. V lost 4 bases and J 5 bases, leaving 14 bases between the germline ends. The CDR3 DNA follows: TGCGCCAGCAGCCCGAACCACGCCGGGACCGGGGAGCTGTTTTTT. It codes for CASSPNHAGTGELFF.

The rearrangement joins TRBV7-2 to TRBJ2-7, with D possibly being TRBD2 (6 bases). The CDR3 sequence is 15 residues long. V lost 1 base and J 6 bases, leaving 16 bases between the germline ends. Germline V lookup: CDR1 SGHTA, CDR2 FQGNSA. CDR3 residues: CASSLERSIGGEQYF. DNA for the CDR3: TGTGCCAGCAGCTTAGAGAGGTCAATCGGGGGCGAGCAGTACTTC.